Listed below are T cell receptor beta chains from one sample, sequenced in a study of patients and donors after allogeneic stem cell transplantation. From the RT-PCR reads, TCRdb called clonotypes with MiXCR, one entry per CDR3 protein. Here the sample spans hundreds of thousands of distinct CDR3 sequences, around 16% being singletons. Material: blood, either unsorted or a sorted T cell fraction (not recorded which). The receptors here all came from a human donor who was either an allogeneic HSCT recipient or a stem cell or donor lymphocyte infusion donor (not recorded which). It is not recorded whose cells these are; they may come from a transplant donor. The CDR3 runs from the conserved cysteine through the conserved F or W. Each record gives: V gene, clone size, D gene, J gene, CDR3 DNA, CDR3 protein. D genes are given only for firm matches. Not all rows give a size; the values are once, few, many and, for expanded clones, a class.

TRBV6-2/TRBV6-3	NA	NA	TRBJ2-3	TGTGCCAGCAGTTACAAGTGGGCTACGCAGTATTTT	CASSYKWATQYF
TRBV27	NA	NA	TRBJ2-7	TGTGCCAGCAGTCCAGCGGCTGCTTACTACGAGCAGTACTTC	CASSPAAAYYEQYF
TRBV5-1	NA	NA	TRBJ2-1	TGCGCCAGCAGCTTGGAGGCGCTAGGAGGGGGTGAGCAGTTCTTC	CASSLEALGGGEQFF
TRBV24-1	few	NA	TRBJ2-5	TGTGCCACCAGTGATTTACGGGAGCCCCAAGAGACCCAGTACTTC	CATSDLREPQETQYF
TRBV12-3/TRBV12-4	NA	NA	TRBJ1-4	TGTGCCAGCAGTTTTGTTTCCGGTGAAAAACTGTTTTTT	CASSFVSGEKLFF
TRBV18	NA	NA	TRBJ2-3	TGTGCCAGCTCACCCCTAGAGCGTCAGAGCACAGATACGCAGTATTTT	CASSPLERQSTDTQYF
TRBV19	NA	NA	TRBJ1-2	TGTGCCAGTAGTATCGGCGGACGTATCTTCTATGGCTACACCTTC	CASSIGGRIFYGYTF
TRBV5-1	many	TRBD2	TRBJ2-7	TGCGCCAGCAGCCTAGGGACTAGCGGGAGCTACGAGCAGTACTTC	CASSLGTSGSYEQYF
TRBV5-1	many	NA	TRBJ2-2	TGCGCCAGCAGCGAGGGAGTAACCAGGGCCGGGGAGCTGTTTTTT	CASSEGVTRAGELFF
TRBV9	NA	NA	TRBJ2-3	TGTGCCAGCACCCCAGTAGGGATTGATACGCAGTATTTT	CASTPVGIDTQYF